Listed below are T cell receptor beta chains from one sample, sequenced in a study of Graves' ophthalmopathy and Graves' hyperthyroidism. Using its own MiXCR run on the multiplex PCR reads, TCRdb lists one record per CDR3 protein. The data hold hundreds of thousands of distinct CDR3 sequences, with roughly two fifths observed a single time. Sequenced material: peripheral blood. These receptors all stem from an adult man with Graves' ophthalmopathy. Both conserved end residues are part of each CDR3. A D gene is named only where the DNA matches it firmly. Clone size is stated in some rows and not others, as once, few, many or a class when expanded.

d_gene: TRBD1
v_gene: TRBV7-8
j_gene: TRBJ2-7
abundance: many
CDR3aa: CASSGTGASYEQYF
CDR3nt: TGTGCCAGCAGCGGGACAGGGGCATCCTACGAGCAGTACTTC

d_gene: TRBD2
v_gene: TRBV20-1
j_gene: TRBJ2-2
abundance: few
CDR3aa: CSARPRPGLAGVTGELFF
CDR3nt: TGCAGTGCTAGACCCCGACCGGGACTAGCGGGGGTCACCGGGGAGCTGTTTTTT

d_gene: .
v_gene: TRBV10-3
j_gene: TRBJ1-5
abundance: .
CDR3aa: CAIRGRNQETQHF
CDR3nt: TGTGCCATCAGGGGACGGAACCAAGAGACCCAGCATTTT

d_gene: .
v_gene: TRBV2
j_gene: TRBJ1-1
abundance: .
CDR3aa: CASSGGDGNTEAFF
CDR3nt: TGTGCCAGCAGCGGAGGGGACGGGAACACTGAAGCTTTCTTT

d_gene: .
v_gene: TRBV5-8
j_gene: TRBJ2-5
abundance: many
CDR3aa: CASSLEVPQETQYF
CDR3nt: TGTGCCAGCAGCTTGGAGGTGCCCCAAGAGACCCAGTACTTC

d_gene: .
v_gene: TRBV12-5
j_gene: TRBJ2-5
abundance: many
CDR3aa: CASGLGKQETQYF
CDR3nt: TGTGCTAGTGGTTTGGGGAAACAAGAGACCCAGTACTTC

d_gene: .
v_gene: TRBV10-3
j_gene: TRBJ2-5
abundance: .
CDR3aa: CATRQGLGKETQYF
CDR3nt: TGTGCCACCCGACAGGGACTGGGTAAAGAGACCCAGTACTTC

d_gene: .
v_gene: TRBV7-8
j_gene: TRBJ2-2
abundance: few
CDR3aa: CASSLSYTSNTGELFF
CDR3nt: TGTGCCAGCAGCTTATCGTACACCTCGAACACCGGGGAGCTGTTTTTT

d_gene: .
v_gene: TRBV27
j_gene: TRBJ2-5
abundance: .
CDR3aa: CASSPIRETQYF
CDR3nt: TGTGCCAGCAGTCCCATCAGAGAGACCCAGTACTTC

d_gene: TRBD1
v_gene: TRBV7-8
j_gene: TRBJ1-3
abundance: few
CDR3aa: CASSFLGQGPVGNTIYF
CDR3nt: TGTGCCAGCAGCTTTTTGGGACAGGGCCCCGTGGGAAACACCATATATTTT

d_gene: .
v_gene: TRBV7-7
j_gene: TRBJ2-2
abundance: many
CDR3aa: CASSQDGGELFF
CDR3nt: TGTGCTAGCAGCCAAGACGGCGGGGAGCTGTTTTTT

d_gene: .
v_gene: TRBV7-9
j_gene: TRBJ1-1
abundance: few
CDR3aa: CASSPRGESTEAFF
CDR3nt: TGTGCCAGCAGCCCCCGGGGGGAGTCCACTGAAGCTTTCTTT

d_gene: .
v_gene: TRBV7-9
j_gene: TRBJ2-5
abundance: .
CDR3aa: CASSRSGLGGETQYF
CDR3nt: TGTGCCAGCAGTCGGAGCGGGCTAGGGGGAGAGACCCAGTACTTC

d_gene: TRBD1
v_gene: TRBV6-5
j_gene: TRBJ1-5
abundance: few
CDR3aa: CASRLTGGNQPQHF
CDR3nt: TGTGCCAGCAGACTCACAGGGGGCAATCAGCCCCAGCATTTT

d_gene: .
v_gene: TRBV20-1
j_gene: TRBJ1-5
abundance: many
CDR3aa: CSARAGGQNQPQHF
CDR3nt: TGCAGTGCTAGAGCCGGAGGACAGAATCAGCCCCAGCATTTT

d_gene: TRBD1
v_gene: TRBV25-1
j_gene: TRBJ1-2
abundance: .
CDR3aa: CASLARDRVGGYTF
CDR3nt: TGTGCCAGCTTAGCGAGAGACAGGGTTGGAGGCTACACCTTC

d_gene: TRBD1
v_gene: TRBV29-1
j_gene: TRBJ2-7
abundance: .
CDR3aa: CSASDRGFHEQYF
CDR3nt: TGCAGCGCCTCGGACAGGGGGTTCCACGAGCAGTACTTC

d_gene: .
v_gene: TRBV2
j_gene: TRBJ1-2
abundance: .
CDR3aa: CASSASAPLYGYTF
CDR3nt: TGTGCCAGCAGTGCTAGCGCTCCCCTATATGGCTACACCTTC

d_gene: .
v_gene: TRBV6-1
j_gene: TRBJ1-5
abundance: .
CDR3aa: CASSEGGRSSNQPQHF
CDR3nt: TGTGCCAGCAGTGAAGGGGGGAGGAGTAGCAATCAGCCCCAGCATTTT

d_gene: .
v_gene: TRBV7-9
j_gene: TRBJ1-6
abundance: few
CDR3aa: CASSYPPVGGVNSPLHF
CDR3nt: TGTGCCAGCAGCTACCCCCCCGTTGGAGGGGTTAATTCACCCCTCCACTTT

d_gene: TRBD1
v_gene: TRBV7-3
j_gene: TRBJ2-6
abundance: .
CDR3aa: CASSSIHEGAGASVLTF
CDR3nt: TGTGCCAGTAGCTCCATCCATGAGGGGGCTGGGGCCAGCGTCCTGACTTTC

d_gene: .
v_gene: TRBV5-1
j_gene: TRBJ1-2
abundance: many
CDR3aa: CASSFTQDGGYTF
CDR3nt: TGCGCCAGCAGCTTTACTCAGGACGGAGGCTACACCTTC

d_gene: TRBD2
v_gene: TRBV7-2
j_gene: TRBJ2-7
abundance: few
CDR3aa: CASSLAGTSGGYEQYF
CDR3nt: TGTGCCAGCAGCTTAGCGGGGACTAGCGGGGGCTACGAGCAGTACTTC

d_gene: TRBD2
v_gene: TRBV5-1
j_gene: TRBJ2-5
abundance: many
CDR3aa: CASDWTSGKETQYF
CDR3nt: TGCGCCAGCGACTGGACTAGCGGGAAAGAGACCCAGTACTTC

d_gene: TRBD2
v_gene: TRBV20-1
j_gene: TRBJ2-7
abundance: few
CDR3aa: CSARTRSYEQYF
CDR3nt: TGCAGTGCCCGGACTAGATCCTACGAGCAGTACTTC

d_gene: .
v_gene: TRBV6-6
j_gene: TRBJ1-1
abundance: .
CDR3aa: CASSYARGTEAFF
CDR3nt: TGTGCCAGCAGTTACGCAAGGGGCACTGAAGCTTTCTTT

d_gene: .
v_gene: TRBV19
j_gene: TRBJ2-5
abundance: .
CDR3aa: CASSSVGNGETQYF
CDR3nt: TGTGCCAGTAGTTCTGTTGGGAATGGAGAGACCCAGTACTTC

d_gene: .
v_gene: TRBV2
j_gene: TRBJ1-2
abundance: many
CDR3aa: CASSEAFGGFYTF
CDR3nt: TGTGCCAGCAGTGAAGCGTTCGGGGGATTCTACACCTTC

d_gene: .
v_gene: TRBV7-2
j_gene: TRBJ2-3
abundance: .
CDR3aa: CASSPMGTDTQYF
CDR3nt: TGTGCCAGCAGCCCAATGGGCACAGATACGCAGTATTTT

d_gene: .
v_gene: TRBV9
j_gene: TRBJ1-2
abundance: many
CDR3aa: CASSVDGDNYGYTF
CDR3nt: TGTGCCAGCAGCGTAGACGGGGACAACTATGGCTACACCTTC

d_gene: TRBD2
v_gene: TRBV19
j_gene: TRBJ2-1
abundance: few
CDR3aa: CASSGTSGHDEQFF
CDR3nt: TGTGCCAGTAGCGGGACTAGCGGACACGATGAGCAGTTCTTC

d_gene: .
v_gene: TRBV6-6
j_gene: TRBJ2-5
abundance: many
CDR3aa: CASSYGQNQETQYF
CDR3nt: TGTGCCAGCAGTTACGGCCAGAACCAAGAGACCCAGTACTTC

d_gene: TRBD1
v_gene: TRBV7-9
j_gene: TRBJ1-1
abundance: .
CDR3aa: CASSFNRGTNEAFF
CDR3nt: TGTGCCAGCAGCTTCAACAGGGGAACTAATGAAGCTTTCTTT

d_gene: TRBD1
v_gene: TRBV7-8
j_gene: TRBJ1-2
abundance: many
CDR3aa: CASRKGGADYGYTF
CDR3nt: TGTGCCAGCAGAAAAGGGGGCGCGGACTATGGCTACACCTTC

d_gene: .
v_gene: TRBV12-3/TRBV12-4
j_gene: TRBJ2-5
abundance: .
CDR3aa: CASSRPGVETQYF
CDR3nt: TGTGCCAGCAGCCGGCCGGGGGTGGAGACCCAGTACTTC

d_gene: .
v_gene: TRBV7-8
j_gene: TRBJ1-3
abundance: many
CDR3aa: CASSLGAGPPSSGNTIYF
CDR3nt: TGTGCCAGCAGCTTAGGGGCAGGTCCTCCGAGCTCTGGAAACACCATATATTTT

d_gene: .
v_gene: TRBV7-2
j_gene: TRBJ1-1
abundance: many
CDR3aa: CASSLEGGLGTEAFF
CDR3nt: TGTGCCAGCAGCTTAGAAGGAGGGTTGGGCACTGAAGCTTTCTTT

d_gene: .
v_gene: TRBV10-2
j_gene: TRBJ1-1
abundance: .
CDR3aa: CASSQQLNTEAFF
CDR3nt: TGCGCCAGCAGTCAACAGCTGAACACTGAAGCTTTCTTT

d_gene: .
v_gene: TRBV7-9
j_gene: TRBJ1-1
abundance: once
CDR3aa: CASSLTGAKTEAFF
CDR3nt: TGTGCCAGCAGCTTAACGGGGGCCAAGACTGAAGCTTTCTTT

d_gene: .
v_gene: TRBV27
j_gene: TRBJ1-1
abundance: .
CDR3aa: CASSSSLKGLETEAFF
CDR3nt: TGTGCCAGCAGTTCCAGCCTGAAGGGTCTAGAAACTGAAGCTTTCTTT

d_gene: .
v_gene: TRBV29-1
j_gene: TRBJ1-1
abundance: .
CDR3aa: CSVELTGTGTEAFF
CDR3nt: TGCAGCGTTGAGTTGACGGGAACGGGTACTGAAGCTTTCTTT

d_gene: .
v_gene: TRBV9
j_gene: TRBJ1-1
abundance: few
CDR3aa: CASSRMTGSIAEAFF
CDR3nt: TGTGCCAGCAGCCGAATGACAGGATCGATCGCTGAAGCTTTCTTT

d_gene: TRBD1
v_gene: TRBV6-5
j_gene: TRBJ1-5
abundance: few
CDR3aa: CASRSPGQEFF
CDR3nt: TGTGCCAGCAGATCTCCGGGACAGGAATTTTTT

d_gene: TRBD2
v_gene: TRBV20-1
j_gene: TRBJ2-7
abundance: many
CDR3aa: CSAREGLAGDYEQYF
CDR3nt: TGCAGTGCTAGAGAGGGACTAGCGGGGGACTACGAGCAGTACTTC

d_gene: .
v_gene: TRBV10-3
j_gene: TRBJ1-4
abundance: many
CDR3aa: CAISESDTANEKLFF
CDR3nt: TGTGCCATCAGTGAGTCTGACACAGCAAATGAAAAACTGTTTTTT